This TCR beta chain originates from a study of early T cells in non-severe SARS-CoV-2 infection (TCRdb year 2021). Study-wide context: Bulk RNA from unsorted whole blood was used for TCR sequencing, so alpha and beta chains could not be paired. What the study reported, not specific to this receptor: VDJdb matching was skewed toward anti-spike CD8 responses and likely underestimated virus-specific expansions by missing private and CD4 specificities.

The library came from 5' RACE. This sample was sequenced with a NextSeq 500. In the TCR library protocol, unique molecular identifiers were attached to individual cDNA molecules to correct for PCR bias and sequencing error. TCR alpha and beta chains were both sequenced, and the abundances of alpha and beta sequences in each sample were closely correlated with each other. As for the original processing: Decombinator V4 was used to annotate TCR sequences for V gene, J gene and CDR3. TCRs were defined as expanded if a significant change between any two time points was detected under a Poisson model with p below 0.0001. TCR abundances were normalised to the total number of TCRs sequenced per sample and expressed as counts per million. TRAV1-2 paired with TRAJ12, TRAJ20 or TRAJ33 defined MAIT TCRs, while TRAV10 paired with TRAJ18 defined iNKT TCRs. A search of VDJdb, accessed on 1 November 2021, was run for TCRs annotated to CMV, EBV and SARS-CoV-2, with TCRs annotated for multiple antigens excluded. TCRdb applied fastp at Q25 and MiXCR to the public reads, then kept only in-frame beta chains. Duplicate CDR3 protein sequences are folded into a single record with the most common DNA and genes. TCRdb's processing, not the authors' own work, is the source of the V and J calls. This sample gives roughly 30,000 distinct CDR3 sequences in total; roughly 7% of them show up just once. In total, the top ten clones hold 2.7% of the sample.

The germline V gene yields MNHNS for CDR1 and SASEGT for CDR2. The V and J ends are trimmed by 6 bases and 0 bases, leaving 23 bases between them. The CDR3 covers 18 residues, taking in both the cysteine and the phenylalanine. CDR3 DNA is the only sequence kept; it has 54 bases, read in frame from the first base. This was a case-control study nested in a cohort of healthcare workers in London, UK, who had nasopharyngeal swab PCR tests and blood samples taken every week. Healthcare workers were recruited during the week of the UK lockdown, between 23 and 31 March 2020, and followed weekly for up to roughly 16 weeks. This clonotype came up many times. Its antigen is unknown. No quality values exist for individual bases; no much larger clone is one base distant.

The sequencing input was whole blood. Here the chain combines TRBV6-1 and TRBJ1-1, and possibly TRBD1, on 5 matching bases. The TCR was taken from an adult who was a healthcare worker with PCR-confirmed SARS-CoV-2 infection or an uninfected control (not recorded which). The encoded CDR3 is CASRGRDPFNRMNTEAFF. The DNA sequence is TGTGCCAGCAGGGGCCGGGACCCATTCAACCGCATGAACACTGAAGCTTTCTTT.